This T cell receptor (beta chain) emerged from a study of blood T cell repertoires in COVID-19. Repertoires were generated with immunoSEQ multiplex PCR, while TCRdb's copy carries only in-frame clones and drops some. The sample holds under 35,000 clones; around 87% are singletons and the top ten take about a tenth. In germline, CDR1 is SGHTA, CDR2 FQGNSA. V dropped 11 bases and J dropped 7; count of bases not matched to a gene: 9. The CDR3 runs 13 residues. The chain has TRBV7-2 and TRBJ1-3, with 9 bases fitting TRBD1. This TCR was sampled from a man aged 55-75 years with acute or convalescent COVID-19. Sequenced input: peripheral blood. CDR3 DNA: TGTGCCTCCTCGGGACAGGGAGGGAACACCATATATTTT. It codes for CASSGQGGNTIYF.